This TCR beta chain was identified in a study of blood T cell repertoires in COVID-19. The overall study: Donors in the United States, Italy and Spain gave samples during acute or convalescent COVID-19. T cells, B-cell-depleted T cells, or PBMCs provided the cDNA or gDNA that served as material.

The germline gives CDR1 MGHRA, CDR2 YSYEKL. The CDR3 consists of 14 residues. V was cut by 4 bases and J by 5 bases, with 12 bases left in between. Study processing details: The assay estimated nucleated cells by amplifying reference gene primers. Only in-frame clones appear in the TCRdb table, and some are missing; sequencing was by immunoSEQ multiplex PCR. V and J calls and clone size are as listed in that table; D and trimming were resolved from the DNA. In the table there are 250,000 to 350,000 clones, roughly 83% of which are singletons. V is TRBV4-1 and J is TRBJ2-1, with D perhaps matching TRBD2 (5 bases). The clonotype originates from a woman in her forties or fifties with acute or convalescent COVID-19. The sample comprised peripheral blood. This chain's CDR3 is CASSLAGRDNEQFF. For the CDR3, the DNA is TGCGCCAGCAGCCTTGCGGGCCGAGACAATGAGCAGTTCTTC.